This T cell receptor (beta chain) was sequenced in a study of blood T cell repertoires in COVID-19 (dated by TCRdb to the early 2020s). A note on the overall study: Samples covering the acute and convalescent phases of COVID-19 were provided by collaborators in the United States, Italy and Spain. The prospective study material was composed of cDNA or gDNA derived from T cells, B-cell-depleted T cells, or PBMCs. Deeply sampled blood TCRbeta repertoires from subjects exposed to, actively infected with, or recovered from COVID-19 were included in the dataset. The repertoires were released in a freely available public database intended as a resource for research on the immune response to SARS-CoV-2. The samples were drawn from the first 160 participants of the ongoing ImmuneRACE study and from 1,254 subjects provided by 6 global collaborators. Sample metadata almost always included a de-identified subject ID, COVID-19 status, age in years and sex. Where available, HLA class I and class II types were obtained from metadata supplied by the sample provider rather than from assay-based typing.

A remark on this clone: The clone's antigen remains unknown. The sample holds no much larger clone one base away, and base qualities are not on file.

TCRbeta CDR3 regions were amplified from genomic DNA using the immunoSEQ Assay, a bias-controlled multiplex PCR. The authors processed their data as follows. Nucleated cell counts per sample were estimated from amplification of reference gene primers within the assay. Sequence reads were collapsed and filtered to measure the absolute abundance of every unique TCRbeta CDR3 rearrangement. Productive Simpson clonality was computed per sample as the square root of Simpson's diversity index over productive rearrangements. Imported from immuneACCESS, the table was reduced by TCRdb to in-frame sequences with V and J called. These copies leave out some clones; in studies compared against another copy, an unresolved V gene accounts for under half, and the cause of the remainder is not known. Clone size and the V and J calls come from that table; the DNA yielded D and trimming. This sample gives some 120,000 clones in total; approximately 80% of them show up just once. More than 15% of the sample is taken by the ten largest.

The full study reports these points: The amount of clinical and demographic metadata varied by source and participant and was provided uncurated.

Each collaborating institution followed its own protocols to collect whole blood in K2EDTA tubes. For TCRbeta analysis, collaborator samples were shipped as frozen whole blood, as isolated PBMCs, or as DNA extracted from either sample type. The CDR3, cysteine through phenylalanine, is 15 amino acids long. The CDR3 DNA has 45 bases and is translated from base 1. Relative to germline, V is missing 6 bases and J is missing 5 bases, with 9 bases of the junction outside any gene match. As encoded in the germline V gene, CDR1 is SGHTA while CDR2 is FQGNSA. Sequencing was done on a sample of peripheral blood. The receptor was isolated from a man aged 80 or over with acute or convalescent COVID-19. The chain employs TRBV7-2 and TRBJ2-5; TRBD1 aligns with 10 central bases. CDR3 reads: CASSLSGTGDETQYF. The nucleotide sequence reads TGTGCCAGCAGTTTATCCGGGACAGGGGACGAGACCCAGTACTTC.